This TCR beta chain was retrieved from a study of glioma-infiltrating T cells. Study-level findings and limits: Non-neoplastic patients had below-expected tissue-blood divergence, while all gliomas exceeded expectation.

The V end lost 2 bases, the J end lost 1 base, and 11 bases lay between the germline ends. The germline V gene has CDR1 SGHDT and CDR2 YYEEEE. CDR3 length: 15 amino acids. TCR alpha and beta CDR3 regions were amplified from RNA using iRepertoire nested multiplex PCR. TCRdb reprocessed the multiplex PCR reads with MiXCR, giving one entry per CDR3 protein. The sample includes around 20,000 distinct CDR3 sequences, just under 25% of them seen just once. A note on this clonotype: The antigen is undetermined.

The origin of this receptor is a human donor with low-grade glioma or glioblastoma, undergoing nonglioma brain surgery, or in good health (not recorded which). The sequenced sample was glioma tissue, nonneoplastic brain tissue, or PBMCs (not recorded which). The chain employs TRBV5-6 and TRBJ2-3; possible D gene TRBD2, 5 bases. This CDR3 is CASSFLLGGTDTQYF. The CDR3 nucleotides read TGTGCCAGCAGCTTCCTTCTCGGGGGCACAGATACGCAGTATTTT.